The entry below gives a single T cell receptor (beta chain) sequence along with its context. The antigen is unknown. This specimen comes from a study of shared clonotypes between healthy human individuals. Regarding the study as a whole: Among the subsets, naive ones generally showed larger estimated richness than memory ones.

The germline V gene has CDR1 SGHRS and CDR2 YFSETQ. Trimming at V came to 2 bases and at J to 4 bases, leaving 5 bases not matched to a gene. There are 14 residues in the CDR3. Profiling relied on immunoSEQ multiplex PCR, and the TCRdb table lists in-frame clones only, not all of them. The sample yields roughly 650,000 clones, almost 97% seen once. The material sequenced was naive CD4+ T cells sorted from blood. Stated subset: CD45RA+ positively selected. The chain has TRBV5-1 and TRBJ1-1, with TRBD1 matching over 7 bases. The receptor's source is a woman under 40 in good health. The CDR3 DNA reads TGCGCCAGCAGCTTAACAGGGGACGGCACTGAAGCTTTCTTT. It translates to CASSLTGDGTEAFF.